Presented here are 9 T cell receptor beta chains from one specimen sequenced in a study of T cell clonotyping in hematopoietic cell transplantation (dated by TCRdb to 2020 to 2022). The meaning of the sample's time point label: recipient sample about 28 days before transplant, after cytoreduction. Receptors were amplified or captured by the immunoSEQ multiplex PCR assay. The clones in this table, taken by TCRdb from immuneACCESS, are in-frame only. Not every clone is retained; where verified, under half of the shortfall comes from an unresolved V gene, and the cause of the rest is unknown. The sample records about 41,000 clones, about four fifths of which are singletons. The leading ten clones occupy roughly 5.7% of the sample. This material consisted of peripheral blood mononuclear cells, taken before stem cell transplant. These receptor sequences come from a man aged 55-75 years with myelodysplastic syndrome. Some clones in this sample may be carry-over from other donors' samples.

This chain joins TRBV6-4 and TRBJ2-3, with no clear D. CDR3 length: 15 amino acids. The germline V gene encodes CDR1 MRHNA and CDR2 SNTAGT. V lost 0 bases and J lost 6, with 13 bases in between. The CDR3 spells CASSDSGQTRDTQYF. The CDR3 DNA reads as TGTGCCAGCAGTGACTCTGGCCAGACACGGGATACGCAGTATTTT.

This chain connects TRBV7-2 to TRBJ2-7, with TRBD1 matching 7 bases. J was trimmed by 4 bases and V by 4 bases; bases with no gene match: 4. This CDR3 has 13 amino acids. Germline CDR1 reads SGHTA; CDR2 reads FQGNSA. In DNA, the CDR3 is TGTGCCAGCAGCTGGACGACAGGGTACGAGCAGTACTTC. Encoded protein: CASSWTTGYEQYF. Full variable domain (outside the CDR3, taken from reference TRBV7-2 and TRBJ2-7): GAGVSQSPSNKVTEKGKDVELRCDPISGHTALYWYRQSLGQGLEFLIYFQGNSAPDKSGLPSDRFSAERTGGSVSTLTIQRTQQEDSAVYLCASSWTTGYEQYFGPGTRLTVT.

The V gene is TRBV4-3, the J gene TRBJ1-5; 9 bases line up with TRBD1. This CDR3 has 15 residues. In germline, CDR1 is LGHNA, CDR2 YSLEER. The J segment lost 6 bases and the V segment lost 0 bases, leaving 3 bases of the junction unmatched. The CDR3 DNA sequence: TGCGCCAGCAGCCAAGATACAGGGGGCAGTCAGCCCCAGCATTTT. Encoded protein: CASSQDTGGSQPQHF.

The chain joins TRBV19 to TRBJ1-4; 9 nucleotides align to TRBD1. CDR1 is LNHDA, CDR2 SQIVND, per germline (reference sequence). Unmatched junction bases numbered 6, after V lost 7 bases and J lost 6 bases. The CDR3 is 14 amino acids. The CDR3: CASTTGTGYEKLFF. Written as DNA, the CDR3 is TGTGCCAGTACCACCGGGACAGGGTATGAAAAACTGTTTTTT.

Only one count was recorded for this clone. The chain recombines TRBV10-3 with TRBJ1-2, with 7 bases that match TRBD1. From germline, CDR1 is ENHRY and CDR2 SYGVKD. Trimming cost V 0 bases and J 4 bases; bases outside gene matches: 8. The CDR3 is made up of 16 amino acids. CDR3 sequence reads: CAISESPTGTAYGYTF. The DNA for the CDR3 is TGTGCCATCAGTGAGTCCCCCACCGGGACAGCCTATGGCTACACCTTC.

The rearrangement uses TRBV9 and TRBJ2-1; 7 bases line up with TRBD1. The V gene end was trimmed by 4 bases and the J gene end by 6 bases; junction bases not matched to a gene: 4. The V gene's germline CDR1 is SGDLS and CDR2 YYNGEE. This CDR3 spans 13 amino acids. The CDR3 nucleotides are TGTGCCAGCAGCTCCCGACAGGGCAATGAGCAGTTCTTC. This sequence encodes CASSSRQGNEQFF. Full variable domain (outside the CDR3, taken from reference TRBV9 and TRBJ2-1): DSGVTQTPKHLITATGQRVTLRCSPRSGDLSVYWYQQSLDQGLQFLIQYYNGEERAKGNILERFSAQQFPDLHSELNLSSLELGDSALYFCASSSRQGNEQFFGPGTRLTVL.

J is TRBJ2-7 and V is TRBV6-1, with D tentatively TRBD1 (6 bases). Trimming took 2 bases from V and 1 from J, leaving 15 bases between them. Germline V lookup: CDR1 MNHNS, CDR2 SASEGT. This CDR3 is built from 16 residues. Here the CDR3 reads CASSEPYGQPSYEQYF. As DNA, the CDR3 is TGTGCCAGCAGTGAACCTTATGGACAGCCTTCCTACGAGCAGTACTTC.

V is TRBV18 and J is TRBJ1-2, with D possibly TRBD1 on 6 matching bases. CDR3 size: 13 residues. V was shortened by 0 bases and J by 8 bases, with 10 bases between the two germline ends. From germline, CDR1 is KGHSH and CDR2 LQKENI. The CDR3 reads CASSPPHREGYTF. The CDR3 coding sequence is TGTGCCAGCTCACCACCGCACAGGGAGGGCTACACCTTC.

V usage is TRBV5-1 and J usage is TRBJ1-5; no clear D gene. The germline V gene encodes CDR1 SGHRS and CDR2 YFSETQ. V was clipped by 1 base and J by 4 bases, with 9 bases between them. The CDR3 consists of 14 residues. The CDR3 DNA is TGCGCCAGCAGCTTGAATCCGGGTAATCAGCCCCAGCATTTT. Translated: CASSLNPGNQPQHF.